This TCR beta chain was observed in a study of blood T cell repertoires in COVID-19. The overall study: Whether acute or convalescent, the COVID-19 samples came from the United States, Italy and Spain. In each case, the material was cDNA or gDNA derived from T cells, B-cell-depleted T cells, or PBMCs.

After removal of 4 bases from V and 5 bases from J, the junction contained 9 bases not matched to a gene. The CDR3 spans 15 residues. Germline-derived CDR1 and CDR2 are LGHDT and YNNKEL (reference sequence). The assay was immunoSEQ multiplex PCR, and TCRdb's table has in-frame clones only and misses some. Of around 220,000 clones listed, more than 80% are singletons. The sample was peripheral blood. The receptor's source is a woman older than 75 with acute or convalescent COVID-19. This sequence joins TRBV3-1 (or the pseudogene TRBV3-2) and TRBJ1-2, with 8 positions matching TRBD1. CDR3 in DNA: TGTGCCAGCAGCCTCTCATCCGGACAGGGTTATGGCTACACCTTC. Its protein product is CASSLSSGQGYGYTF.